This T cell receptor (beta chain) was profiled in a study of blood T cells in healthy people across ages. On the study more broadly: The capture of about one barcoded beta molecule per two T cells was achieved by template switching.

This clonotype occurred a few times. Its target is unknown. Primers used in a second PCR of roughly 6 to 12 cycles were a sample-barcoded 5' primer and a J-beta primer mix. A template-switch adaptor containing 12 random nucleotides labeled each cDNA molecule. TCRdb passed the 5' RACE reads through MiXCR, listing each CDR3 protein once. The sample has around 1,900,000 distinct CDR3 sequences, more than 35% seen once. General observations from the study: Considered underestimates were the diversity estimates obtained from one million T cells.

The sequence was collected from a human donor in good health. The sequencing input was blood.

For the CDR3, the DNA is TGCAGCGTTGTCCGGGAAGGCTATGGCTACACCTTC. Amino acids: CSVVREGYGYTF. This sequence joins TRBV29-1 and TRBJ1-2; D unclear. V was trimmed by 4 bases and J by 4 bases, leaving 10 bases between them. Germline CDR1 reads SQVTM; CDR2 reads ANQGSEA. CDR3 length: 12 residues.